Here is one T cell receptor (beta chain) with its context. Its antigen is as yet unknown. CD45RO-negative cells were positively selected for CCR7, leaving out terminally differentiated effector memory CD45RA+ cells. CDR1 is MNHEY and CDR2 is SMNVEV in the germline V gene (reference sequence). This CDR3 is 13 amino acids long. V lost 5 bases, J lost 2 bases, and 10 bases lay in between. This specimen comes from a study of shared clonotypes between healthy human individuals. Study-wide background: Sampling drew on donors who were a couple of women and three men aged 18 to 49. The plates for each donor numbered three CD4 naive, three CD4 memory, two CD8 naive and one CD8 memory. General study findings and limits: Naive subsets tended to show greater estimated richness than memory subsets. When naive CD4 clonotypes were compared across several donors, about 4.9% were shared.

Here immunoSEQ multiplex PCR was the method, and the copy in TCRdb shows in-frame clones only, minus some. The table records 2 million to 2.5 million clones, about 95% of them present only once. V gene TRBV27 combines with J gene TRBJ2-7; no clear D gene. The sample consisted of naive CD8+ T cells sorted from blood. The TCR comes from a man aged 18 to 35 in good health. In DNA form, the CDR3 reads TGTGCCAGCAGTGCCGGGTATGCCTACGAGCAGTACTTC. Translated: CASSAGYAYEQYF.